The 22 T cell receptor beta chains below were found in one sample sequenced in a study of T cells in Graves' hyperthyroidism and ophthalmopathy (dated by TCRdb to the late 2010s). Library construction relied on multiplex PCR. The listed sequencing device is Illumina HiSeq 2000. The TCR beta CDR3 regions were amplified from the RNA transcripts. The TCR CDR3 was subjected to a first round of RT-PCR using the HTBI primer set and the Qiagen OneStep RT-PCR kit. The public reads were quality trimmed at Q25 with fastp and then assembled into clones with MiXCR by TCRdb, keeping productive beta chains. Each CDR3 protein appears once, grouped with its most common genes and DNA. This sample holds hundreds of thousands of distinct CDR3 sequences; 35% were observed only once. Roughly 31% of the sample is in the top ten clones. Sequenced input: blood. The source is a woman aged 35 to 49 with Graves' hyperthyroidism.

This clonotype was observed a few times. The J gene is TRBJ1-3, the V gene TRBV7-9, with 7 bases fitting TRBD1. Looked up from germline, CDR1 is SEHNR and CDR2 is FQNEAQ (reference sequence). Germline trimming cut 8 bases from V and 3 bases from J; bases unmatched to any gene: 4. CDR3 length equals 13 residues. The CDR3 loop is CASLQGFGNTIYF. The DNA for the CDR3 is TGTGCCAGCTTACAGGGGTTTGGAAACACCATATATTTT.

The chain employs TRBV11-2 and TRBJ2-5; possible D gene TRBD1, 6 bases. Per the germline V gene, CDR1 is SGHAT and CDR2 is FQNNGV. Deletions cut 8 bases from V and 1 base from J, with 14 bases between. The CDR3 length is 14 residues. CDR3 sequence reads: CASVRQVLQETQYF. The DNA of the CDR3 is TGTGCCAGCGTACGACAGGTCCTCCAAGAGACCCAGTACTTC.

Only a few counts were recorded for this clonotype. The chain couples TRBV5-6 to TRBJ2-5; 10 bases align to TRBD1. From germline, CDR1 is SGHDT and CDR2 YYEEEE. V lost 3 bases to trimming and J lost 4 bases; unmatched junction nucleotides: 9. The CDR3 consists of 16 residues. In nucleotides, the CDR3 is TGTGCCAGCAGCTCGAAGACAGGGGGCGATGGAGAGACCCAGTACTTC. It encodes CASSSKTGGDGETQYF. The full variable domain, its missing parts supplied by reference TRBV5-6 and TRBJ2-5, is DAGVTQSPTHLIKTRGQQVTLRCSPKSGHDTVSWYQQALGQGPQFIFQYYEEEERQRGNFPDRFSGHQFPNYSSELNVNALLLGDSALYLCASSSKTGGDGETQYFGPGTRLLVL.

This clonotype was observed a handful of times. The chain employs TRBV7-9 and TRBJ1-2; D not certain. There are 12 residues in the CDR3. The V and J ends lost 5 bases and 3 bases respectively, with 7 bases between them. Germline lookup yields CDR1 SEHNR and CDR2 FQNEAQ (reference sequence). The CDR3 DNA sequence: TGTGCCAGCAGCCGAGAAGACTATGGCTACACCTTC. This sequence encodes CASSREDYGYTF.

The chain links TRBV20-1 to TRBJ2-7; D might be TRBD2 (6 bases). The CDR3 runs to 16 residues. Trimming took off 0 bases at V and 3 bases at J, with 18 bases between the two ends. CDR1 DFQATT and CDR2 SNEGSKA come from the germline V gene (reference sequence). Here the CDR3 reads CSARDPLASAYYEQYF. The DNA for the CDR3 is TGCAGTGCTAGAGATCCCTTAGCTAGCGCCTACTACGAGCAGTACTTC.

Only a few counts were recorded for this clonotype. The chain recombines TRBV19 with TRBJ2-2; TRBD1 matches at 12 bases. The CDR3 covers 17 residues. V lost 7 bases and J lost 5; bases outside the gene matches: 11. The germline V gene has CDR1 LNHDA and CDR2 SQIVND (reference sequence). The CDR3 loop reads CASTKGQGAMGTGELFF. The CDR3, as DNA: TGTGCCAGTACCAAGGGACAGGGGGCGATGGGTACCGGGGAGCTGTTTTTT.

As to this clonotype: A much larger clone is a single base away; this may be a read error. The DNA is left out, because the CDR3 cannot be placed on it with certainty; the CDR3 is given as TCRdb lists it. The chain joins TRBV7-2 to TRBJ1-2; the table's D call TRBD1 went unverified against the DNA. The CDR3 length is 15 residues, termini included. The germline V gene has CDR1 SGHTA and CDR2 FQGNSA. The CDR3 loop reads CASSQGRDRGYGCTF.

This clonotype was seen a few times. V usage is TRBV28 and J usage is TRBJ1-4; D is unclear. The ends were cut back, 10 bases at V and 4 bases at J, with 4 bases in the middle. This CDR3 has 10 amino acids. Germline V gene lookup returns CDR1 MDHEN and CDR2 SYDVKM. The CDR3 DNA sequence: TGTGCCACCTTTAATGAAAAACTGTTTTTT. It codes for CATFNEKLFF.

Many counts were recorded for this clonotype. The chain couples TRBV29-1 to TRBJ1-2; TRBD1 might be the D (6 bases). V was shortened by 2 bases and J by 1 base, with 11 bases between the two germline ends. The CDR3 extends over 14 amino acids. Germline lookup yields CDR1 SQVTM and CDR2 ANQGSEA. CDR3 region: CSVEHREVNYGYTF. The CDR3 DNA follows: TGCAGCGTTGAACACAGGGAAGTTAACTATGGCTACACCTTC.

The sample holds many counts of this clonotype. The V gene is TRBV7-2, the J gene TRBJ1-2, with D unresolved. V lost 5 bases and J lost 6, with 13 bases in between. The germline V gene encodes CDR1 SGHTA and CDR2 FQGNSA. The CDR3 runs 13 residues. The CDR3 reads CASSPNVRNGYTF. The CDR3 nucleotides are TGTGCCAGCAGCCCTAACGTACGGAATGGCTACACCTTC. The full variable domain, its missing parts supplied by reference TRBV7-2 and TRBJ1-2, is GAGVSQSPSNKVTEKGKDVELRCDPISGHTALYWYRQSLGQGLEFLIYFQGNSAPDKSGLPSDRFSAERTGGSVSTLTIQRTQQEDSAVYLCASSPNVRNGYTFGSGTRLTVV.

This clonotype was seen a few times. The rearrangement uses TRBV10-3 and TRBJ1-5; tentatively, D is TRBD1 (6 bases). Germline lookup yields CDR1 ENHRY and CDR2 SYGVKD. Trimming took off 10 bases at V and 6 bases at J, with 22 bases between the two ends. The length of the CDR3 is 15 residues. The DNA for the CDR3 is TGTGCCAGCAGAACTACAGGGTTCGCGGGTCAGCCCCAGCATTTT. Its protein product is CASRTTGFAGQPQHF.

A word on this clonotype: An end of the junction differs from the germline gene, which may be a read error. V is TRBV10-3 and J is TRBJ2-5; 7 positions agree with TRBD1. Germline V lookup: CDR1 ENHRY, CDR2 SYGVKD. This CDR3 comprises 15 residues. The CDR3 DNA reads as TGTGCCAGCAGTTTTCCGGGACAGCGTCAAGAGACCCAGTACTTC. This codes for CASSFPGQRQETQYF.

This chain joins TRBV12-3 or TRBV12-4 and TRBJ2-7; 8 bases are a match to TRBD1. The CDR3 extends over 14 amino acids. J lost 0 bases, V lost 8 bases, and 6 bases had no gene match. In DNA, the CDR3 is TGTGCCAGCGGCCCCGGGACAGGCTCCTACGAGCAGTACTTC. Its protein product is CASGPGTGSYEQYF.

V usage is TRBV9 and J usage is TRBJ1-6; D remains ambiguous. The CDR3 is 18 residues long. V lost 0 bases, J lost 0 bases, and 13 bases lay in between. Germline values: CDR1 SGDLS, CDR2 YYNGEE. CDR3 residues: CASSVAPAQSSYNSPLHF. The CDR3 DNA sequence: TGTGCCAGCAGCGTAGCTCCCGCCCAGAGCTCCTATAATTCACCCCTCCACTTT.

A single count supports this clonotype. The CDR3 here is CSVALDTTYEQYF. CDR3 DNA sequence: TGCAGCGTTGCCCTCGATACTACCTACGAGCAGTACTTC. This rearrangement joins TRBV29-1 to TRBJ2-7; D call uncertain. Germline CDR1 reads SQVTM; CDR2 reads ANQGSEA. The CDR3 is made up of 13 amino acids. Trimming took off 4 bases at V and 2 bases at J, with 12 bases between the two ends.

Only a few counts were recorded for this clonotype. The rearrangement links TRBV3-1 to TRBJ1-2, with a possible D match to TRBD1 (6 bases). Deletions cut 4 bases from V and 7 bases from J, with 22 bases between. The CDR3 is 16 residues long. Germline V gene data show CDR1 as LGHDT and CDR2 as YNNKEL (reference sequence). CDR3 sequence (DNA): TGTGCCAGCAGCCTTTTTAGTGGACAGTCTTCGGCTGGCTACACCTTC. This codes for CASSLFSGQSSAGYTF.

This clonotype has a count of ten or more. The J gene is TRBJ1-3, the V gene TRBV29-1, with D uncertain. V lost 7 bases and J lost 0, with 10 bases in between. There are 13 residues in the CDR3. CDR1 and CDR2 from the germline V gene are SQVTM and ANQGSEA. CDR3: CSAQLPSGNTIYF. In DNA form, the CDR3 reads TGCAGCGCCCAGTTGCCCTCTGGAAACACCATATATTTT.

A few counts support this clonotype. This chain links TRBV7-9 with TRBJ1-4; D remains unclear. Deletions cut 8 bases from V and 1 base from J, with 17 bases between. The germline V gene encodes CDR1 SEHNR and CDR2 FQNEAQ (reference sequence). CDR3 size: 16 residues. The CDR3 spells CASYLPRRETNEKLFF. The CDR3 DNA reads TGTGCCAGCTATTTACCCAGGAGGGAAACTAATGAAAAACTGTTTTTT.

This rearrangement joins TRBV7-2 to TRBJ2-2; 14 bases fit TRBD2. Trimming took 5 bases from V and 7 from J; bases not matched to a gene: 9. The CDR3 sequence is 17 residues long. Germline CDR1 reads SGHTA; CDR2 reads FQGNSA. Written as DNA, the CDR3 is TGTGCCAGCAGCCTAGGGGGACTAGCGGGAGTTGGCGGGGAGCTGTTTTTT. As protein: CASSLGGLAGVGGELFF.

Turning to this clonotype: One junction end does not reproduce the germline sequence, and a read error may be involved. The gene calls are TRBV19 and TRBJ1-4; D call uncertain. CDR3 length: 15 residues. In germline, CDR1 is LNHDA, CDR2 SQIVND (reference sequence). The CDR3 protein is CASSMRTTTNEELFF. The CDR3 coding sequence is TGTGCCAGTAGTATGCGAACTACAACTAATGAAGAACTGTTTTTT. Full variable domain (rest looked up from reference TRBV19 and TRBJ1-4): DGGITQSPKYLFRKEGQNVTLSCEQNLNHDAMYWYRQDPGQGLRLIYYSQIVNDFQKGDIAEGYSVSREKKESFPLTVTSAQKNPTAFYLCASSMRTTTNEELFFGSGTQLSVL.

Many counts were recorded for this clonotype. J is TRBJ2-7 and V is TRBV20-1; 9 bases align to TRBD1. This CDR3 comprises 14 residues. V lost 3 bases and J lost 3; bases outside the gene matches: 6. Germline V gene sequence: CDR1 DFQATT, CDR2 SNEGSKA (reference sequence). CDR3 DNA sequence: TGCAGTGCTAGTCTTGGGACAGGGAGCTACGAGCAGTACTTC. Residues: CSASLGTGSYEQYF.

The chain recombines TRBV19 with TRBJ1-2, with 9 bases identical to TRBD1. The length of the CDR3 is 14 residues. Germline V lookup: CDR1 LNHDA, CDR2 SQIVND (reference sequence). Trimming removed 9 bases from V and 6 bases from J; junction bases left unmatched: 11. The chain's CDR3 is CASSSPGTGNGYTF. The DNA for the CDR3 is TGTGCCAGCAGCTCTCCCGGGACAGGGAATGGCTACACCTTC.